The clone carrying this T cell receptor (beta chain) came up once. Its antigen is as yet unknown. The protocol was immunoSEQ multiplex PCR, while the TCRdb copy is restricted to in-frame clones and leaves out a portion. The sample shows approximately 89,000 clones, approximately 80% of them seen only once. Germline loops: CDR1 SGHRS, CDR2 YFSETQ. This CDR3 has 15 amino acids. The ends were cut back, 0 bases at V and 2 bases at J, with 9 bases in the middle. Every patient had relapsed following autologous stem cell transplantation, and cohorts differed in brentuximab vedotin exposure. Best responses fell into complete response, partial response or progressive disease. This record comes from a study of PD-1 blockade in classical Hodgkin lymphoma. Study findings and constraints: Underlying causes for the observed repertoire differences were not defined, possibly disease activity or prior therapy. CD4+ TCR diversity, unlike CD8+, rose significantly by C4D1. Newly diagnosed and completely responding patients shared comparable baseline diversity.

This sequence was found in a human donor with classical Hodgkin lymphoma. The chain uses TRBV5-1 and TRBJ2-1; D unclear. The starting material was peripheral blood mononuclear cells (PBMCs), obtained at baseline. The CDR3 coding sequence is TGCGCCAGCAGCTTGGTGTCTCCAACCTACAATGAGCAGTTCTTC. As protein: CASSLVSPTYNEQFF. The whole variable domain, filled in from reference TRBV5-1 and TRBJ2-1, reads KAGVTQTPRYLIKTRGQQVTLSCSPISGHRSVSWYQQTPGQGLQFLFEYFSETQRNKGNFPGRFSGRQFSNSRSEMNVSTLELGDSALYLCASSLVSPTYNEQFFGPGTRLTVL.